The 25 T cell receptor beta chains in this list originate from one sample, sequenced in a study of cytomegalovirus exposure and HLA in healthy donors. This table comes from immunoSEQ multiplex PCR, and its TCRdb copy is limited to in-frame clones, with some not included. The sample has under 65,000 clones, around 90% seen once. The material sequenced was PBMCs. Receptors were obtained from a woman younger than 30 in good health and CMV-seropositive.

The chain carries TRBV5-1 and TRBJ2-2; 7 positions agree with TRBD1. The length of the CDR3 is 15 residues. V dropped 0 bases and J dropped 6; count of bases not matched to a gene: 5. Per the germline V gene, CDR1 is SGHRS and CDR2 is YFSETQ. CDR3 in amino acids: CASSLVQGGSGELFF. For the CDR3, the DNA is TGCGCCAGCAGCTTGGTCCAAGGGGGCTCCGGGGAGCTGTTTTTT.

The genes are TRBV29-1 and TRBJ2-3; 7 positions match TRBD1. Germline values: CDR1 SQVTM, CDR2 ANQGSEA. The CDR3 length is 13 residues. V lost 7 bases to trimming and J lost 4 bases; unmatched junction nucleotides: 8. DNA of the CDR3: TGCAGCGGTGCCCCCGACAGGGCAGATACGCAGTATTTT. It codes for CSGAPDRADTQYF.

The rearrangement links TRBV6-6 to TRBJ1-4; a weak D match, TRBD1 (5 bases). The CDR3 is 14 residues long. Trimming removed 2 bases at V and 7 bases at J, with 11 bases between. In germline, CDR1 is MNHNY, CDR2 SVGAGI (reference sequence). The CDR3, as DNA: TGTGCCAGCAGTTACCGAGGAAGGGGTGAAAAACTGTTTTTT. Its protein product is CASSYRGRGEKLFF.

This chain links TRBV5-6 with TRBJ2-7; 7 nucleotides line up with TRBD1. The CDR3 has 13 residues. Germline trimming cut 5 bases from V and 2 bases from J; bases unmatched to any gene: 4. CDR1 and CDR2 (germline): SGHDT, YYEEEE. The CDR3 reads CASSSQGAYEQYF. CDR3 nucleotide sequence: TGTGCCAGCAGTTCCCAGGGGGCCTACGAGCAGTACTTC.

The CDR3 region is CASSERPEGTQYF. The CDR3 coding sequence is TGTGCCAGCAGTGAACGTCCAGAGGGGACCCAGTACTTC. The V call is TRBV6-1, the J call TRBJ2-5; perhaps TRBD2 as D (5 bases). The CDR3 runs to 13 residues. Between the trimmed V and J ends, which lost 2 bases and 7 bases, there was a span of 11 bases. CDR1 MNHNS and CDR2 SASEGT come from the germline V gene.

The gene calls are TRBV29-1 and TRBJ1-5, with TRBD1 matching over 7 bases. CDR3 length equals 13 residues. Losses at the gene ends were 3 bases for V and 4 bases for J; bases not matched to a gene: 3. Germline V gene data show CDR1 as SQVTM and CDR2 as ANQGSEA. The CDR3 is CSVETGSNQPQHF. The CDR3 bases are TGCAGCGTTGAGACAGGGAGTAATCAGCCCCAGCATTTT.

This clone has just one count. This chain links TRBV30 with TRBJ2-2; 8 bases agree with TRBD2. The CDR3 runs 15 residues. V was clipped by 7 bases and J by 1 base; unmatched bases: 8. The germline CDR1 and CDR2 sequences are GTSNPN and SVGIG (reference sequence). Written as DNA, the CDR3 is TGTGCCTATAGCTGGAGCGGGAGGAACACCGGGGAGCTGTTTTTT. This codes for CAYSWSGRNTGELFF.

CDR3 nucleotide sequence: TGTGCCAGCAGTTACTCGTCGCAGGGGAAAGAAAAACTGTTTTTT. Residues: CASSYSSQGKEKLFF. The rearrangement links TRBV6-5 to TRBJ1-4, with a weak D call TRBD1 (6 bases). The CDR3 extends over 15 amino acids. In germline, CDR1 is MNHEY, CDR2 SVGAGI. The ends were cut back, 0 bases at V and 8 bases at J, with 13 bases in the middle.

V is TRBV11-2 and J is TRBJ1-1; maybe TRBD1 (5 bases). The CDR3 totals 17 residues. Per the germline V gene, CDR1 is SGHAT and CDR2 is FQNNGV. V was pared by 0 bases and J by 4 bases, with 18 bases between. CDR3 bases: TGTGCCAGCAGCTTAGACATTACACAGGCCAGGAGCACTGAAGCTTTCTTT. Protein sequence: CASSLDITQARSTEAFF.

The chain recombines TRBV9 with TRBJ2-5, with a tentative D call TRBD2 (6 bases). Germline lookup yields CDR1 SGDLS and CDR2 YYNGEE. The CDR3 is made up of 14 amino acids. V lost 4 bases, J lost 1 base, and 11 bases lay in between. Written as DNA, the CDR3 is TGTGCCAGCAGCTCAGGAGGGACCCAAGAGACCCAGTACTTC. This sequence encodes CASSSGGTQETQYF.

V gene TRBV5-4 combines with J gene TRBJ2-5; 8 nucleotides line up with TRBD2. The V segment lost 4 bases and the J segment 5 bases; nucleotides outside the gene matches: 7. Germline loops: CDR1 SGHNT, CDR2 YYREEE (reference sequence). The CDR3 runs to 14 residues. CDR3 sequence: CASSTGGSAETQYF. In DNA form, the CDR3 reads TGTGCCAGCAGCACGGGGGGGTCCGCGGAGACCCAGTACTTC. Full variable domain (remainder filled in from reference TRBV5-4 and TRBJ2-5): ETGVTQSPTHLIKTRGQQVTLRCSSQSGHNTVSWYQQALGQGPQFIFQYYREEENGRGNFPPRFSGLQFPNYSSELNVNALELDDSALYLCASSTGGSAETQYFGPGTRLLVL.

The chain couples TRBV2 to TRBJ1-2, with a possible D match to TRBD1 (6 bases). V lost 10 bases, J lost 2 bases, and 17 bases lay in between. Per germline, CDR1 SNHLY and CDR2 FYNNEI. The CDR3 has 14 amino acids. The CDR3 region has the DNA TGTGCCACCCTCGGACAGACTTCCAACTATGGCTACACCTTC. This encodes CATLGQTSNYGYTF.

The rearrangement joins TRBV6-5 to TRBJ1-6, with a weak D call TRBD1 (5 bases). V was cut by 8 bases and J by 9 bases, with 11 bases left in between. Germline values: CDR1 MNHEY, CDR2 SVGAGI. There are 12 residues in the CDR3. The CDR3 nucleotides are TGTGCCAGCGAGACGGGGGGTTCACCCCTCCACTTT. This encodes CASETGGSPLHF.

V gene TRBV6-5 combines with J gene TRBJ2-7; D perhaps matches TRBD1 (7 bases). The germline CDR1 and CDR2 sequences are MNHEY and SVGAGI. CDR3 length: 13 residues. The V end was cut by 0 bases, the J end by 6 bases, with 9 bases between. The CDR3 DNA reads TGTGCCAGCAGTTACTCGGAGGGGGCCGAGCAGTACTTC. It encodes CASSYSEGAEQYF.

The J gene is TRBJ2-5, the V gene TRBV27; TRBD1 is a possible D gene (6 bases). Germline V gene lookup returns CDR1 MNHEY and CDR2 SMNVEV (reference sequence). Trimming pared 5 bases from V and 1 base from J, leaving 11 bases between. The CDR3 runs to 14 residues. Here the CDR3 DNA reads TGTGCCAGCAGTCTTAGGACAGCCCAAGAGACCCAGTACTTC. This gives the protein CASSLRTAQETQYF.

The chain has TRBV6-4 and TRBJ2-3; TRBD2 agrees at 11 bases. The ends lost 3 bases at V and 8 bases at J; junction bases unmatched: 7. CDR1 and CDR2 from the germline V gene are MRHNA and SNTAGT. This CDR3 region has 15 residues. The CDR3 spells CASSDSSGGPSTQYF. DNA for the CDR3: TGTGCCAGCAGTGATTCTAGCGGGGGGCCTTCTACGCAGTATTTT.

The chain uses TRBV4-3 and TRBJ2-1; D perhaps matches TRBD2 (6 bases). The germline CDR1 and CDR2 sequences are LGHNA and YSLEER. V lost 0 bases and J 3 bases, leaving 12 bases between the germline ends. The CDR3 runs 16 residues. As DNA, the CDR3 is TGCGCCAGCAGCCAAGAGGGTAGCGGACACTACAATGAGCAGTTCTTC. As protein: CASSQEGSGHYNEQFF.

The V gene is TRBV19, the J gene TRBJ2-2; D not resolved. V gave up 2 bases and J gave up 9 bases, with 13 bases separating them. The CDR3 has 14 amino acids. Germline CDR1 and CDR2: LNHDA and SQIVND (reference sequence). The CDR3 protein is CASSIRSFARELFF. The CDR3 DNA reads TGTGCCAGTAGTATACGGTCCTTTGCCAGGGAGCTGTTTTTT. Full variable domain (remainder filled in from reference TRBV19 and TRBJ2-2): DGGITQSPKYLFRKEGQNVTLSCEQNLNHDAMYWYRQDPGQGLRLIYYSQIVNDFQKGDIAEGYSVSREKKESFPLTVTSAQKNPTAFYLCASSIRSFARELFFGEGSRLTVL.

The CDR3, as DNA: TGCGCCAGCAGGGACACTGTGAACACTGAAGCTTTCTTT. Amino acids: CASRDTVNTEAFF. This chain uses TRBV5-1 with TRBJ1-1, with a tentative D call TRBD1 (5 bases). V lost 5 bases and J lost 0, with 8 bases in between. Per the germline V gene, CDR1 is SGHRS and CDR2 is YFSETQ. This CDR3 has 13 amino acids.

V is TRBV10-3 and J is TRBJ2-1, with 7 bases aligning to TRBD1. CDR3 length: 13 amino acids. Germline CDR1 and CDR2: ENHRY and SYGVKD. The J segment lost 8 bases and the V segment lost 11 bases, leaving 12 bases of the junction unmatched. The CDR3 nucleotides read TGTGCCGCCAAGGGACAGAATGACGATGAGCAGTTCTTC. Translated, it gives CAAKGQNDDEQFF.

The chain joins TRBV11-2 to TRBJ2-7; 8 bases match TRBD1. From germline, CDR1 is SGHAT and CDR2 FQNNGV. V lost 5 bases, J lost 2 bases, and 8 bases stayed unmatched. The CDR3 length is 15 residues. CDR3: CASSPRQGPTYEQYF. In DNA, the CDR3 is TGTGCCAGCAGCCCCCGACAGGGGCCAACCTACGAGCAGTACTTC.

The J gene is TRBJ2-1, the V gene TRBV19, with 10 bases matching TRBD2. After removal of 2 bases from V and 3 bases from J, the junction contained 1 base not matched to a gene. The CDR3 is made up of 15 amino acids. Germline V lookup: CDR1 LNHDA, CDR2 SQIVND (reference sequence). DNA for the CDR3: TGTGCCAGTAGTATAAGCGGGGGGGACTACAATGAGCAGTTCTTC. Amino acid sequence: CASSISGGDYNEQFF.

The sample holds one count of this clone. The V and J genes are TRBV10-3 and TRBJ2-2; TRBD2 is a possible D gene (6 bases). Germline V gene data show CDR1 as ENHRY and CDR2 as SYGVKD. V was cut by 9 bases and J by 0 bases, with 14 bases left in between. The length of the CDR3 is 15 residues. CDR3 coding DNA: TGTGCCATATTCGCGGGGAGAGCGAACACCGGGGAGCTGTTTTTT. Residues: CAIFAGRANTGELFF.

V gene TRBV5-1 combines with J gene TRBJ1-3; 10 positions agree with TRBD1. The CDR3 sequence is 14 residues long. Unmatched junction bases numbered 1, after V lost 5 bases and J lost 2 bases. Germline assignment: CDR1 SGHRS and CDR2 YFSETQ. As DNA, the CDR3 is TGCGCCAGCAGGACAGGGGGCACTGGAAACACCATATATTTT. This codes for CASRTGGTGNTIYF.

The V call is TRBV20-1, the J call TRBJ2-7; D gene unclear. The CDR3 has 9 amino acids. Trimming stripped 6 bases from V and 4 bases from J, with 4 bases between. The germline CDR1 and CDR2 sequences are DFQATT and SNEGSKA (reference sequence). The DNA for the CDR3 is TGCAGTGCCTCGTACGAGCAGTACTTC. Protein: CSASYEQYF.